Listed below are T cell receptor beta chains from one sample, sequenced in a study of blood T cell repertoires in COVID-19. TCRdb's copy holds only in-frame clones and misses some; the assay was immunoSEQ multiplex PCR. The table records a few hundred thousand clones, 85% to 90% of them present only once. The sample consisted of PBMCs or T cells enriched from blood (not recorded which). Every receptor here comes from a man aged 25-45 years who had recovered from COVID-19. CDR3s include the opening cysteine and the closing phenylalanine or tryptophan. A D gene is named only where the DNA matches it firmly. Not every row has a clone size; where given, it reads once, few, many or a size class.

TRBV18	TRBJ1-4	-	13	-	TGTGCCAGCTCACCAGGGGGGGTCGAAAAACTGTTTTTT	CASSPGGVEKLFF
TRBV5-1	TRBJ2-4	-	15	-	TGCGCCAGCGGTGATCCCGAGTTAGCCAAAAACATTCAGTACTTC	CASGDPELAKNIQYF
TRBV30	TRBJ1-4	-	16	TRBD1	TGTGCCTGGAGTGTAAACAGGGGGCCAGCTAATGAAAAACTGTTTTTT	CAWSVNRGPANEKLFF
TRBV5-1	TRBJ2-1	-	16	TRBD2	TGCGCCAGCAGCGTACCGCTAGCGGGGGGGAGTAATGAGCAGTTCTTC	CASSVPLAGGSNEQFF
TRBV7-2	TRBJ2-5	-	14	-	TGTGCCAGCAGCTTAGGGCTAGGGGGAGAGACCCAGTACTTC	CASSLGLGGETQYF
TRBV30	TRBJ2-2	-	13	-	TGTGCCTGGAGTGGACAGCCCACCGGGGAGCTGTTTTTT	CAWSGQPTGELFF
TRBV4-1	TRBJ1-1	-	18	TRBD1	TGCGCCAGCAGCCAAGAGGGACAGGGTATCGGTTCGCCGACTGAAGCTTTCTTT	CASSQEGQGIGSPTEAFF
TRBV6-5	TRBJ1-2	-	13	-	TGTGCCAGCAGAGCGGGGCCCAAGCAAGGCTACACCTTC	CASRAGPKQGYTF
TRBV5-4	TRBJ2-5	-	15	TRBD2	TGTGCCAGCAGCGCCGCTAGCGGGGGGGCTGAGACCCAGTACTTC	CASSAASGGAETQYF
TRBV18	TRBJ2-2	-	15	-	TGTGCCAGCTCACCAGGGAGGCCGAACACCGGGGAGCTGTTTTTT	CASSPGRPNTGELFF
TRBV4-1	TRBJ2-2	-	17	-	TGCGCCAGCAGCCAAGCGGGACAAATTAGCGGGCGGGGGGAGCTGTTTTTT	CASSQAGQISGRGELFF
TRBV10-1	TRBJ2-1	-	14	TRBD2	TGCGCCAGCAGTGAAGGGCTAGCGGGATGGGAGCAGTTCTTC	CASSEGLAGWEQFF
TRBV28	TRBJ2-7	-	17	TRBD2	TGTGCCAGCAGTTCCCCTATCGTTACTAGCGGTAACTACGAGCAGTACTTC	CASSSPIVTSGNYEQYF
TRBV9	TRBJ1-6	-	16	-	TGTGCCAGCAGCGATGAAGGGGCCCCCTATAATTCACCCCTCCACTTT	CASSDEGAPYNSPLHF
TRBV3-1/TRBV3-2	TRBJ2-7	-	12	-	TGTGCCAGCAGCTTCCTAGGTGGCGAGCAGTACTTC	CASSFLGGEQYF
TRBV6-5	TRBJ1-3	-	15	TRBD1	TGTGCCACCCGCCGGGACAGGGGCTCTGGAAACACCATATATTTT	CATRRDRGSGNTIYF
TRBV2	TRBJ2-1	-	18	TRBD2	TGTGCCAGCAGTGGGCATCTAGCGGGAGGGGGATCCTACAATGAGCAGTTCTTC	CASSGHLAGGGSYNEQFF
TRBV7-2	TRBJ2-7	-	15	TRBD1	TGTGCCAGCAGCCTCGACAGGGGAGCTTCGGACGAGCAGTACTTC	CASSLDRGASDEQYF
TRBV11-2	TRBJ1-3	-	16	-	TGTGCCAGCAGCTGGAAGGGAGGACTTACTGGAAACACCATATATTTT	CASSWKGGLTGNTIYF
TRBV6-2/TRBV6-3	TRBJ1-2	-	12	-	TGTGCCAGCAGTTCGGACAGCTATGGCTACACCTTC	CASSSDSYGYTF
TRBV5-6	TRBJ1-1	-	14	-	TGTGCCAGCAGCCCAGGACACCCGAACACTGAAGCTTTCTTT	CASSPGHPNTEAFF
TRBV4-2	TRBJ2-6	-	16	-	TGTGCCAGCAGCCAAGGGCCCGGGGATGGGGCCAACGTCCTGACTTTC	CASSQGPGDGANVLTF
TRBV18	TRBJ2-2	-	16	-	TGTGCCAGCTCACCACTAGTTTCCAGGATCGGCGGGGAGCTGTTTTTT	CASSPLVSRIGGELFF
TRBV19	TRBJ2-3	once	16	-	TGTGCCAGTAGTATCCCTGGGGGGGGCCGCACAGATACGCAGTATTTT	CASSIPGGGRTDTQYF
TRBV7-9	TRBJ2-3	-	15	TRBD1	TGTGCCAGCAGCGCCCGGGACAGGGGTACAGATACGCAGTATTTT	CASSARDRGTDTQYF
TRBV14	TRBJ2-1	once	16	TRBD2	TGTGCCAGCAGCCACTGGGGCGGGCTAGCGGGCAATGAGCAGTTCTTC	CASSHWGGLAGNEQFF
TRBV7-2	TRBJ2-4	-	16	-	TGTGCCAGCAGCTTAGGGGCAGGGAGGGCCAAAAACATTCAGTACTTC	CASSLGAGRAKNIQYF
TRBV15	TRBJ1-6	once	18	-	TGTGCCACCAGCAGAGATTCTGTAGGCGGTATGAGTAATTCACCCCTCCACTTT	CATSRDSVGGMSNSPLHF
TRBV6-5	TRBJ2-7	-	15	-	TGTGCCAGCAGTTACTCTATTTCAGGTTCCTACGAGCAGTACTTC	CASSYSISGSYEQYF
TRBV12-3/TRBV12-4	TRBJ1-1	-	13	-	TGTGCCAGCAGTTTAGGCAGGGACACTGAAGCTTTCTTT	CASSLGRDTEAFF
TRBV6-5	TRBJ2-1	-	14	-	TGTGCCAGCAGTTATTCGGCCGGGACTGGGGAGCAGTTCTTC	CASSYSAGTGEQFF
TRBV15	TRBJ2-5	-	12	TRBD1	TGTGCCACCAGCAGAAGGGGACAGGCGGTTTACTTC	CATSRRGQAVYF
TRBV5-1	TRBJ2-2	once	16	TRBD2	TGCGCCAGCAGCTCGGGGCGGGGGTTCGGCACCGGGGAGCTGTTTTTT	CASSSGRGFGTGELFF
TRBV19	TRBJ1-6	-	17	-	TGTGCCAGTACTATCGAGACAGGCAACTCCTATAATTCACCCCTCCACTTT	CASTIETGNSYNSPLHF
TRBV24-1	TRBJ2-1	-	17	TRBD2	TGTGCCACCAGTGATTTGCGACTAGCGGGCTCCTACAATGAGCAGTTCTTC	CATSDLRLAGSYNEQFF
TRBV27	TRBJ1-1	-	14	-	TGTGCCAGCAGTCCTCGACGGAGGAACACTGAAGCTTTCTTT	CASSPRRRNTEAFF
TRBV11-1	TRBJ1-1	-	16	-	TGTGCCAGCAGCTTAGAAGAGGGATCACTGAACACTGAAGCTTTCTTT	CASSLEEGSLNTEAFF
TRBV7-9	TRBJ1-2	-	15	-	TGTGCCAGCAGCCACTCCGGGGGACGGAGCTATGGCTACACCTTC	CASSHSGGRSYGYTF
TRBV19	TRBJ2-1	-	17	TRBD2	TGTGCCAGTAGTGAACCCGGGACTAGCGGGAGGAGGAATGAGCAGTTCTTC	CASSEPGTSGRRNEQFF
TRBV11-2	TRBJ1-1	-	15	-	TGTGCCAGCAGCTTAGGAGGGTGGGTCTCGGAGGAAGCTTTCTTT	CASSLGGWVSEEAFF
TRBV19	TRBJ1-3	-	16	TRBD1	TGTGCCAGTAGTATGGGACAGGGTTACTCTGGAAACACCATATATTTT	CASSMGQGYSGNTIYF
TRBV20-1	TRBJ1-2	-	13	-	TGCAGTGCAAGTACCAGGGGAAACTATGGCTACACCTTC	CSASTRGNYGYTF
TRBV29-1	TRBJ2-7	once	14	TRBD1	TGCAGCGTTGAGGGGGACAGAGACTCCTACGAGCAGTACTTC	CSVEGDRDSYEQYF
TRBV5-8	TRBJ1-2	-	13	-	TGTGCCAGCAGCTTGGTTACCACCCGGGGCTACACCTTC	CASSLVTTRGYTF
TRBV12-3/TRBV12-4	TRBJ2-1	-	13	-	TGTGCCAGCAGTTTAGCCTCGACTGGAACCCCGTTCTTC	CASSLASTGTPFF
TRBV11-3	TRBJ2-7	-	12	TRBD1	TGTGCCAGCAGCTCCACAGGGGACGAGCAGTACTTC	CASSSTGDEQYF
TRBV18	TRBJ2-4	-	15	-	TGTGCCAGCTCTCCTCCGGGACTAGCCAAAAACATTCAGTACTTC	CASSPPGLAKNIQYF